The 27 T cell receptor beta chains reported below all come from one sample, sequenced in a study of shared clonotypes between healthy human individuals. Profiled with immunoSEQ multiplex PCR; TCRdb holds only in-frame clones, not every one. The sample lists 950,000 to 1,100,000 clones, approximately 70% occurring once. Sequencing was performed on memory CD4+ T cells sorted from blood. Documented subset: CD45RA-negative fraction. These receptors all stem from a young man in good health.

CDR3 bases: TGTGCCAGCAGCTTAGCGGTGGCAGATACGCAGTATTTT. Translation: CASSLAVADTQYF. V is TRBV7-6 and J is TRBJ2-3; no reliable D call. Looked up from germline, CDR1 is SGHVS and CDR2 is FNYEAQ. The CDR3 extends over 13 amino acids. V lost 0 bases and J lost 4, with 5 bases in between.

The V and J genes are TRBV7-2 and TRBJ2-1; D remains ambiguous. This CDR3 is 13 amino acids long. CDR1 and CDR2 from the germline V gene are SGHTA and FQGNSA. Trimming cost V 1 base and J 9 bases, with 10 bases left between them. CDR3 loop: CASSLGFAGEQFF. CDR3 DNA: TGTGCCAGCAGCTTAGGTTTTGCTGGTGAGCAGTTCTTC.

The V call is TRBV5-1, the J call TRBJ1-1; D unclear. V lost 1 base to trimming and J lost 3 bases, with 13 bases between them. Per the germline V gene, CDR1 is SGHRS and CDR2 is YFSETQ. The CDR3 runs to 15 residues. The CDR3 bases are TGCGCCAGCAGCTTGCTTGTGGGGTCCGACACTGAAGCTTTCTTT. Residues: CASSLLVGSDTEAFF.

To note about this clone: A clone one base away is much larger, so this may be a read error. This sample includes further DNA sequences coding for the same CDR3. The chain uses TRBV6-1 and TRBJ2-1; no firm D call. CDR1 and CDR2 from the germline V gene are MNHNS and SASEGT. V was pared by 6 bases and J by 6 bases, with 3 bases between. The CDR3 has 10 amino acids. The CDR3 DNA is TGTGCCAGCAGCCGCAATGAGCAGTTCTTC. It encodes CASSRNEQFF.

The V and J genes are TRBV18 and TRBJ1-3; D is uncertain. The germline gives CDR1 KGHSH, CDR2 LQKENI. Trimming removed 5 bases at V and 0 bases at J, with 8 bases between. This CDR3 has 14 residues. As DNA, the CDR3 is TGTGCCAGCTCAGGGCTCAACTCTGGAAACACCATATATTTT. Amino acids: CASSGLNSGNTIYF.

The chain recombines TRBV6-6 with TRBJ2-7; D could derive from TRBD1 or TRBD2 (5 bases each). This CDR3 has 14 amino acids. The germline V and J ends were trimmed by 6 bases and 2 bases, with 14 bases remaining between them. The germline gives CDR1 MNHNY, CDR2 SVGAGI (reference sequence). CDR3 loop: CASRRADTAYEQYF. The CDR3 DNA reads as TGTGCCAGCAGACGAGCGGACACCGCCTACGAGCAGTACTTC.

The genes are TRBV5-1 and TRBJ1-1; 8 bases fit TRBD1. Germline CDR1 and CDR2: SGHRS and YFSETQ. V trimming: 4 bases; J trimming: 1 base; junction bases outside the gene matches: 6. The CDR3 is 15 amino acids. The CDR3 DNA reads TGCGCCAGCAGCCCAGGACAGGGTCCGAACACTGAAGCTTTCTTT. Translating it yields CASSPGQGPNTEAFF.

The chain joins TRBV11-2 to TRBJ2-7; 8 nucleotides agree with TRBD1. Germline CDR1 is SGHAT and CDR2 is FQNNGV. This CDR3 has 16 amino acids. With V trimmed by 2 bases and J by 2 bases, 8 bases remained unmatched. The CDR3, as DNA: TGTGCCAGCAGCTTAACCGTCGGGGGACAGGCCTACGAGCAGTACTTC. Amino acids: CASSLTVGGQAYEQYF.

The CDR3, as DNA: TGTGCCAGCAGTTTAGGACCGAGCTCCTATAATTCACCCCTCCACTTT. Amino acid sequence: CASSLGPSSYNSPLHF. The chain couples TRBV27 to TRBJ1-6; D is undetermined. Germline V lookup: CDR1 MNHEY, CDR2 SMNVEV (reference sequence). V lost 2 bases and J lost 0, with 8 bases in between. The CDR3 runs to 16 residues.

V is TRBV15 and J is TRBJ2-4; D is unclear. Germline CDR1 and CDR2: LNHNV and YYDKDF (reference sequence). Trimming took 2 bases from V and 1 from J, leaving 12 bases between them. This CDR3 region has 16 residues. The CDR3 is CATSRPDFIAKNIQYF. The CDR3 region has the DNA TGTGCCACCAGCAGACCTGATTTTATCGCCAAAAACATTCAGTACTTC.

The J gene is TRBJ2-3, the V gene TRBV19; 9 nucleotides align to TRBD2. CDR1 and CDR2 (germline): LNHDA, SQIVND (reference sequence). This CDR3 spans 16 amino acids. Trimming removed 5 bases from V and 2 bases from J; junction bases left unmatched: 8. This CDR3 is CASSFRAGGITDTQYF. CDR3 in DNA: TGTGCCAGTAGTTTCCGAGCGGGGGGAATCACAGATACGCAGTATTTT.

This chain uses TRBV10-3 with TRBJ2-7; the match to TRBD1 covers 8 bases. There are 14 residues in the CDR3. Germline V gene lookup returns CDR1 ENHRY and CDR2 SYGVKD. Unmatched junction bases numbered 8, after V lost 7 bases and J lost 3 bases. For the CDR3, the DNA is TGTGCCATCATCCAAGGACAGGGCATCTACGAGCAGTACTTC. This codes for CAIIQGQGIYEQYF.

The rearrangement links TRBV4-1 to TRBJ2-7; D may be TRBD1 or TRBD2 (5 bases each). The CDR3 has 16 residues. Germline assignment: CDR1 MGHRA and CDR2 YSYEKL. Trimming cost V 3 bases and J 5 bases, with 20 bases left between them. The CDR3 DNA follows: TGCGCCAGCAGCCAGGTCCGGGACCCACGCATCAACGAGCAGTACTTC. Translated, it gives CASSQVRDPRINEQYF.

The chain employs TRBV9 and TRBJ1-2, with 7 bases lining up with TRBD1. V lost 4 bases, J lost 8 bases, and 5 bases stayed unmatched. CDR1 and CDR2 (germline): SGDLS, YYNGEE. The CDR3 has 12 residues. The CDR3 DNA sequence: TGTGCCAGCAGCTCTGGACAGGACGGCTACACCTTC. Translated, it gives CASSSGQDGYTF.

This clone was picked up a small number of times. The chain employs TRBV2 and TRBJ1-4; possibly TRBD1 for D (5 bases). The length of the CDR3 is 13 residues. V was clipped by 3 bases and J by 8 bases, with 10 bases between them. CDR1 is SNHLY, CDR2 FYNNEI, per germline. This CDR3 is CASSDVEGEKLFF. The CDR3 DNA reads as TGTGCCAGCAGTGACGTCGAGGGGGAAAAACTGTTTTTT.

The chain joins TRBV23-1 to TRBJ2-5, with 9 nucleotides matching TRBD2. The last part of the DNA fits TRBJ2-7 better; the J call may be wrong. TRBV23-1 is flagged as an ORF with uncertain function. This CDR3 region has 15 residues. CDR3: CASSQNSGRNYEQYF. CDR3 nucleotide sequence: TGCGCCAGCAGTCAAAATAGCGGGAGAAACTACGAGCAGTACTTC.

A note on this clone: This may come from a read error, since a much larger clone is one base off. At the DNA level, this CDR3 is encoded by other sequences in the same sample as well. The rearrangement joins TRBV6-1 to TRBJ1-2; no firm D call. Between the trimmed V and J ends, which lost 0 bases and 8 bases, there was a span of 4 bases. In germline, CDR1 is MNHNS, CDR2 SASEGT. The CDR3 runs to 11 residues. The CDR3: CASSEARGYTF. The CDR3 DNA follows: TGTGCCAGCAGTGAAGCGCGCGGCTACACCTTC.

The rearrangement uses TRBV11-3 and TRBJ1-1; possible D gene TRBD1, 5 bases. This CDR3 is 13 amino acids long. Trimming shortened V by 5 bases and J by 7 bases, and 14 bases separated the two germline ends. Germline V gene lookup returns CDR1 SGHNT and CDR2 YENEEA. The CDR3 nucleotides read TGTGCCAGCAGCCCCTTTCCGGGGGGTGAAGCTTTCTTT. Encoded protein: CASSPFPGGEAFF.

The chain's CDR3 is CASSQGTSNNSPLHF. The CDR3 nucleotides read TGTGCCAGCAGCCAAGGGACATCGAATAATTCACCCCTCCACTTT. V is TRBV7-9 and J is TRBJ1-6, with D tentatively TRBD1 (6 bases). The germline gives CDR1 SEHNR, CDR2 FQNEAQ (reference sequence). CDR3 length: 15 residues. The germline V and J ends were trimmed by 5 bases and 5 bases, with 13 bases remaining between them.

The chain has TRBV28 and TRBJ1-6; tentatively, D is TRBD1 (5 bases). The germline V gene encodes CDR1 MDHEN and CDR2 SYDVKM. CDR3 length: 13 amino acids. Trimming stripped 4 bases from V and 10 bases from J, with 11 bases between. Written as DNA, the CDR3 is TGTGCCAGCAGTTGGCAGGGCAGGTCACCCCTCCACTTT. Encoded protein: CASSWQGRSPLHF.

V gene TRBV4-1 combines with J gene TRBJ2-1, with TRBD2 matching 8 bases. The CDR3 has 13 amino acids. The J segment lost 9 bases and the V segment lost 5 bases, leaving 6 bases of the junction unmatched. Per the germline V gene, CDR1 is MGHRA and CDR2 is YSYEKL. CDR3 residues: CASSSSGHPEQFF. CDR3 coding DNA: TGCGCCAGCAGCTCTAGCGGGCACCCTGAGCAGTTCTTC.

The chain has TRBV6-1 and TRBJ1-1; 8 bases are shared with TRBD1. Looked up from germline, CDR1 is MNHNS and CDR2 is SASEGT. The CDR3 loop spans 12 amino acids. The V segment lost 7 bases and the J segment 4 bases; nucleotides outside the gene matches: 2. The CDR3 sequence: CASTRGPTEAFF. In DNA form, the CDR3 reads TGTGCCAGCACCAGGGGGCCCACTGAAGCTTTCTTT.

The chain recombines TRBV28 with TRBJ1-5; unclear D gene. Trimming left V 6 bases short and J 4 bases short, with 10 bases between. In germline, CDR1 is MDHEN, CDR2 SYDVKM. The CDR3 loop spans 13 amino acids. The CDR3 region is CASRHNQNQPQHF. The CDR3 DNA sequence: TGTGCCAGCAGACATAATCAGAATCAGCCCCAGCATTTT.

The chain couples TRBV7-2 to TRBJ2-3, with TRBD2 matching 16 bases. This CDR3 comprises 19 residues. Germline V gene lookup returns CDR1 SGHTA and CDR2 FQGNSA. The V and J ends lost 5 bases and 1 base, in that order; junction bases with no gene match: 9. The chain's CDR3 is CASSPNWGTSGRGTDTQYF. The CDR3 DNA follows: TGTGCCAGCAGCCCGAATTGGGGGACTAGCGGGAGGGGCACAGATACGCAGTATTTT.

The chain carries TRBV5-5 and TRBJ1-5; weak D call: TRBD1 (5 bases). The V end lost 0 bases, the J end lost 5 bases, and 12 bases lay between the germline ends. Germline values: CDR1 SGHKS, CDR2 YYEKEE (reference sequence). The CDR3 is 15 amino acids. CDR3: CASSLGGTGYQPQHF. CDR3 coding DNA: TGTGCCAGCAGCTTGGGCGGGACGGGGTATCAGCCCCAGCATTTT.

CDR3 region: CASSLLALQETQYF. For the CDR3, the DNA is TGTGCCAGCAGCTTACTAGCGCTACAAGAGACCCAGTACTTC. The chain couples TRBV7-9 to TRBJ2-5; weak D call: TRBD2 (6 bases). The CDR3 sequence is 14 residues long. V lost 2 bases and J lost 2, with 9 bases in between. CDR1 SEHNR and CDR2 FQNEAQ come from the germline V gene (reference sequence).

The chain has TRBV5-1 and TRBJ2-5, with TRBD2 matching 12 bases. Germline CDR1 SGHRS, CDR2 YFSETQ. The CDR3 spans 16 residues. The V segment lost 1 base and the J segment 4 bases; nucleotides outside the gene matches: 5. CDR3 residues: CASSLSTTSGGETQYF. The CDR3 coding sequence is TGCGCCAGCAGCTTGTCAACGACTAGCGGGGGAGAGACCCAGTACTTC.